The 21 T cell receptor beta chains below all came from one sample that was sequenced in a study of regulatory T cells in long-lasting Graves disease. Combining iRepertoire HTBI primers with Arm-PCR of CDR3 regions, the authors built TCR beta libraries. TCRdb used MiXCR to reprocess the multiplex PCR reads, holding one entry per CDR3 protein. The sample records about 320,000 distinct CDR3 sequences, about a sixth being singletons. Time point noted: newly diagnosed GD, antithyroid drugs for less than 3 months. Making the TCR library involved RNA that had been extracted from PBMCs. Sequences were derived from peripheral blood mononuclear cells (PBMCs), sampled at new diagnosis, from a patient treated with antithyroid drugs. Receptors were obtained from a female donor with Graves disease.

This clonotype was observed a few times. The chain employs TRBV19 and TRBJ2-3; no firm D call. Germline V CDR1 and CDR2: LNHDA, SQIVND (reference sequence). This CDR3 contains 13 residues. Trimming stripped 7 bases from V and 2 bases from J, with 10 bases between. The CDR3 loop reads CASTFAATDTQYF. The CDR3 coding sequence is TGTGCCAGTACTTTCGCTGCCACAGATACGCAGTATTTT.

The sample holds many counts of this clonotype. The chain employs TRBV6-2 or TRBV6-3 and TRBJ2-3; 7 bases map to TRBD1. J lost 2 bases, V lost 6 bases, and 5 bases had no gene match. The CDR3 is 14 amino acids. The germline gives CDR1 MNHEY, CDR2 SVGEGT. CDR3 loop: CASRTDRLTDTQYF. CDR3 coding DNA: TGTGCCAGCAGGACGGACAGGCTCACAGATACGCAGTATTTT.

At least ten counts were recorded for this clonotype. The chain links TRBV20-1 to TRBJ1-6, with D possibly matching TRBD1 (5 bases). The germline CDR1 and CDR2 sequences are DFQATT and SNEGSKA (reference sequence). Deletions cut 3 bases from V and 10 bases from J, with 16 bases between. The CDR3 is made up of 14 amino acids. CDR3 in DNA: TGCAGTGCTAGGGGGCGGCAGGGAAGCTCACCCCTCCACTTT. This sequence encodes CSARGRQGSSPLHF.

The chain employs TRBV13 and TRBJ2-1; D unclear. CDR1 PRHDT and CDR2 FYEKMQ come from the germline V gene (reference sequence). The CDR3 has 12 residues. V shed 5 bases and J shed 11 bases, with 13 bases lying between them. The chain's CDR3 is CASSITVNKQFF. The CDR3 DNA reads as TGTGCCAGCAGCATTACTGTAAATAAGCAGTTCTTC.

In this sample, this clonotype turned up many times. J is TRBJ2-1 and V is TRBV5-1; a possible D gene is TRBD1 (6 bases). The CDR3 contains 16 residues. V lost 2 bases and J lost 0, with 12 bases in between. Germline CDR1 SGHRS, CDR2 YFSETQ. Here the CDR3 DNA reads TGCGCCAGCAGCTTTCAACAGGGTATCTCCTACAATGAGCAGTTCTTC. Amino acids: CASSFQQGISYNEQFF. The full variable domain, rest sourced from reference TRBV5-1 and TRBJ2-1, is KAGVTQTPRYLIKTRGQQVTLSCSPISGHRSVSWYQQTPGQGLQFLFEYFSETQRNKGNFPGRFSGRQFSNSRSEMNVSTLELGDSALYLCASSFQQGISYNEQFFGPGTRLTVL.

This clonotype showed up many times. J is TRBJ2-3 and V is TRBV12-3 or TRBV12-4, with 11 bases matching TRBD2. After removal of 4 bases from V and 0 bases from J, the junction contained 3 bases not matched to a gene. The CDR3 is 16 residues long. For the CDR3, the DNA is TGTGCCAGCAGTTCAACTAGCGGGGGAAGCACAGATACGCAGTATTTT. Its translation: CASSSTSGGSTDTQYF.

This clonotype was counted ten times or more. The chain combines TRBV9 with TRBJ2-5; 7 nucleotides line up with TRBD1. The CDR3 covers 16 residues. V gave up 0 bases and J gave up 1 base; unmatched junction bases: 6. CDR1 is SGDLS and CDR2 is YYNGEE in the germline V gene. The CDR3 DNA is TGTGCCAGCAGCGTAGCCATCGGGACAGCCCAAGAGACCCAGTACTTC. Protein: CASSVAIGTAQETQYF.

This clonotype occurred many times. V gene TRBV5-8 combines with J gene TRBJ2-5, with TRBD1 matching over 9 bases. Trimming took 4 bases from V and 1 from J; bases not matched to a gene: 5. This CDR3 has 15 residues. CDR1 is SGHTS, CDR2 YDEGEE, per germline. The CDR3 DNA sequence: TGTGCCAGCAGCGGCCGGGACAGGGCCCAAGAGACCCAGTACTTC. This codes for CASSGRDRAQETQYF.

This clonotype showed up many times. The chain joins TRBV24-1 to TRBJ2-2; no definite D call. CDR3 size: 16 residues. Germline V gene sequence: CDR1 KGHDR, CDR2 SFDVKD. V lost 4 bases to trimming and J lost 4 bases, with 15 bases between them. CDR3 sequence (DNA): TGTGCCACCAGTGAGGTTGGCCCCGGCGGCACCGGGGAGCTGTTTTTT. Protein: CATSEVGPGGTGELFF.

This clonotype appeared many times. This rearrangement joins TRBV2 to TRBJ1-4; TRBD1 might be the D (6 bases). This CDR3 spans 14 amino acids. The V end lost 6 bases, the J end lost 7 bases, and 15 bases lay between the germline ends. The germline V gene encodes CDR1 SNHLY and CDR2 FYNNEI. The CDR3, as DNA: TGTGCCAGCAGACACAGGGAGGGTGGTGAAAAACTGTTTTTT. Translated: CASRHREGGEKLFF.

This clonotype was seen at least ten times. The chain couples TRBV12-3 or TRBV12-4 to TRBJ2-7, with D unclear. Trimming took 6 bases from V and 6 from J, leaving 9 bases between them. The CDR3 spans 11 residues. The CDR3 sequence is CASSLRSEQYF. CDR3 sequence (DNA): TGTGCCAGCAGCTTAAGATCCGAGCAGTACTTC.

Ten or more counts support this clonotype. The chain is built from TRBV19 and TRBJ2-2, with a possible D match to TRBD2 (6 bases). CDR3 length: 12 residues. Per germline, CDR1 LNHDA and CDR2 SQIVND (reference sequence). The CDR3 loop reads CGSGAGTGELFF. The CDR3 DNA reads as TGTGGGAGCGGTGCGGGGACCGGGGAGCTGTTTTTT.

Ten or more counts support this clonotype. The chain recombines TRBV6-2 or TRBV6-3 with TRBJ1-3; 8 bases line up with TRBD1. This CDR3 has 15 residues. Germline V CDR1 and CDR2: MNHEY, SVGEGT. With 6 bases clipped from V and 3 bases from J, the junction kept 7 bases outside the gene matches. This CDR3 reads CASRRQGQFGNTIYF. Here the CDR3 DNA reads TGTGCCAGCAGGCGACAGGGGCAATTTGGAAACACCATATATTTT.

V gene TRBV6-1 combines with J gene TRBJ2-7, with 7 bases lining up with TRBD1. V shed 7 bases and J 7 bases; nucleotides not matched to a gene: 10. CDR1 MNHNS and CDR2 SASEGT come from the germline V gene. The CDR3 covers 13 residues. The CDR3 sequence: CASTHQTGNEQYF. The CDR3 DNA follows: TGTGCCAGCACCCACCAGACAGGGAATGAGCAGTACTTC.

At least ten counts were recorded for this clonotype. The chain carries TRBV19 and TRBJ1-1, with a tentative D call TRBD1 (6 bases). V was pared by 7 bases and J by 3 bases, with 15 bases between. The germline CDR1 and CDR2 sequences are LNHDA and SQIVND (reference sequence). The CDR3 spans 14 residues. Here the CDR3 reads CASTGGGGYTEAFF. In nucleotides, the CDR3 is TGTGCCAGTACTGGCGGGGGCGGGTACACTGAAGCTTTCTTT.

This clonotype was counted many times. V usage is TRBV7-8 and J usage is TRBJ1-6; maybe TRBD1 (6 bases). This CDR3 contains 17 residues. Trimming took off 5 bases at V and 0 bases at J, with 14 bases between the two ends. Per germline, CDR1 SGHVS and CDR2 FQNEAQ. The CDR3 DNA reads as TGTGCCAGCAGCCTATTTGGGGGCTCCTCCTATAATTCACCCCTCCACTTT. This encodes CASSLFGGSSYNSPLHF.

About this clonotype: This may be a read error, as it is one base from a much larger clone. The chain combines TRBV11-3 with TRBJ2-2; TRBD2 matches 7 bases. The CDR3 is 15 amino acids. Germline CDR1 and CDR2: SGHNT and YENEEA. CDR3 DNA: TGTGCCGGCAGCTCAGTACGGGAGGTCGCCGGGGAGCTGTTTTTT. It specifies CAGSSVREVAGELFF.

In its sample, this clonotype was seen many times. The V gene is TRBV7-2, the J gene TRBJ2-7; no clear D. The CDR3 covers 11 residues. Between the trimmed V and J ends, which lost 5 bases and 6 bases, there was a span of 8 bases. Germline V gene lookup returns CDR1 SGHTA and CDR2 FQGNSA. The CDR3 coding sequence is TGTGCCAGCAGCCCAGAGGTCGAGCAGTACTTC. Its protein product is CASSPEVEQYF.

V is TRBV7-9 and J is TRBJ2-1; no clear D gene. Between the trimmed V and J ends, which lost 1 base and 2 bases, there was a span of 12 bases. Germline loops: CDR1 SEHNR, CDR2 FQNEAQ (reference sequence). CDR3 length equals 16 residues. CDR3: CASSLVGQNTYNEQFF. CDR3 nucleotides: TGTGCCAGCAGCTTAGTCGGGCAGAACACCTACAATGAGCAGTTCTTC.

The chain carries TRBV25-1 and TRBJ2-7; perhaps TRBD1 as D (6 bases). Deletions cut 4 bases from V and 5 bases from J, with 12 bases between. In germline, CDR1 is MGHDK, CDR2 SYGVNS. This CDR3 is 13 amino acids long. CDR3: CASSATGIHEQYF. Here the CDR3 DNA reads TGTGCCAGCAGTGCCACAGGGATCCACGAGCAGTACTTC.

This clonotype was found many times. CDR3 loop: CASSPYSEGTYEQYF. The CDR3 nucleotides read TGTGCCAGCAGCCCCTATTCTGAGGGGACCTACGAGCAGTACTTC. J is TRBJ2-7 and V is TRBV7-9; D tentatively fits TRBD1 or TRBD2 (5 bases each). CDR1 SEHNR and CDR2 FQNEAQ come from the germline V gene (reference sequence). The CDR3 contains 15 residues. V lost 5 bases and J 2 bases, leaving 16 bases between the germline ends.